Listed below are T cell receptor beta chains from one sample, sequenced in a study of T and B cells in COVID-19 patients. Using its own MiXCR run on the multiplex PCR reads, TCRdb lists one record per CDR3 protein. The sample includes 7,000 to 9,500 distinct CDR3 sequences, roughly 27% of them seen just once. Sequencing was performed on blood. Source of these receptors: a human donor with active COVID-19. CDR3s include the opening cysteine and the closing phenylalanine or tryptophan. The D gene is left open where the match is weak. Size is omitted from some rows. Given values are once, few, many or a class for expanded clones.

clone_size: medium-sized
v_call: TRBV29-1
j_call: TRBJ2-7
d_call: TRBD1
cdr3_aa: CSVIWGQGADEQYF
cdr3_nt: TGCAGCGTTATTTGGGGACAGGGGGCCGACGAGCAGTACTTC

clone_size: .
v_call: TRBV15
j_call: TRBJ2-7
d_call: TRBD2
cdr3_aa: CATSRAGLAVEQYF
cdr3_nt: TGTGCCACCAGCAGGGCGGGACTAGCGGTAGAGCAGTACTTC

clone_size: few
v_call: TRBV10-3
j_call: TRBJ2-5
d_call: .
cdr3_aa: CAISDRAPQETQYF
cdr3_nt: TGTGCCATCAGTGATCGGGCCCCCCAAGAGACCCAGTACTTC

clone_size: .
v_call: TRBV7-6
j_call: TRBJ2-7
d_call: TRBD2
cdr3_aa: CASSPNLSGRGSYEQYF
cdr3_nt: TGTGCCAGCAGCCCCAACCTTAGCGGGAGGGGTTCCTACGAGCAGTACTTC

clone_size: .
v_call: TRBV4-1
j_call: TRBJ2-7
d_call: TRBD2
cdr3_aa: CASSPTQGLGYEQYF
cdr3_nt: TGCGCCAGCAGCCCGACCCAGGGACTAGGCTACGAGCAGTACTTC

clone_size: few
v_call: TRBV5-6
j_call: TRBJ2-5
d_call: .
cdr3_aa: CASSSDRQETQYF
cdr3_nt: TGTGCCAGCAGCTCGGACAGACAAGAGACCCAGTACTTC

clone_size: .
v_call: TRBV5-1
j_call: TRBJ2-7
d_call: TRBD2
cdr3_aa: CASSLEFSAGWMYEQYF
cdr3_nt: TGCGCCAGCAGCTTGGAGTTTTCAGCGGGATGGATGTACGAGCAGTACTTC

clone_size: few
v_call: TRBV18
j_call: TRBJ1-6
d_call: .
cdr3_aa: CASSPLPGPDPLHF
cdr3_nt: TGTGCCAGCTCACCACTCCCAGGTCCCGATCCCCTCCACTTT

clone_size: .
v_call: TRBV10-3
j_call: TRBJ1-1
d_call: .
cdr3_aa: CAISVQGTEAFF
cdr3_nt: TGTGCCATCAGTGTTCAGGGCACTGAAGCTTTCTTT

clone_size: few
v_call: TRBV27
j_call: TRBJ1-2
d_call: .
cdr3_aa: CASSLSSGYGYTF
cdr3_nt: TGTGCCAGCAGTTTATCCTCCGGGTATGGCTACACCTTC

clone_size: medium-sized
v_call: TRBV6-2/TRBV6-3
j_call: TRBJ2-3
d_call: TRBD2
cdr3_aa: CASSYTGLATDTQYF
cdr3_nt: TGTGCCAGCAGTTACACAGGACTAGCGACAGATACGCAGTATTTT

clone_size: few
v_call: TRBV6-5
j_call: TRBJ2-1
d_call: .
cdr3_aa: CASSLHTGTTFGDNEQFF
cdr3_nt: TGTGCCAGCAGTTTACATACGGGGACAACCTTCGGGGACAATGAGCAGTTCTTC

clone_size: few
v_call: TRBV18
j_call: TRBJ1-4
d_call: .
cdr3_aa: CASSPQVLRGEKLFF
cdr3_nt: TGTGCCAGCTCACCACAGGTCCTTAGAGGGGAAAAACTGTTTTTT

clone_size: few
v_call: TRBV20-1
j_call: TRBJ1-4
d_call: TRBD1
cdr3_aa: CSALDRALGEKLFF
cdr3_nt: TGCAGTGCTTTAGACAGGGCATTAGGGGAAAAACTGTTTTTT

clone_size: .
v_call: TRBV7-7
j_call: TRBJ2-1
d_call: TRBD2
cdr3_aa: CASSPPVLKRDYNEQFF
cdr3_nt: TGTGCCAGCAGCCCCCCTGTTTTAAAGCGGGACTACAATGAGCAGTTCTTC

clone_size: many
v_call: TRBV15
j_call: TRBJ2-3
d_call: .
cdr3_aa: CATSPGRDGTDTQYF
cdr3_nt: TGTGCCACCAGCCCGGGCCGCGACGGCACAGATACGCAGTATTTT

clone_size: .
v_call: TRBV15
j_call: TRBJ2-6
d_call: .
cdr3_aa: CATSRDNSGANALTF
cdr3_nt: TGTGCCACCAGCAGGGACAACTCTGGGGCCAACGCCCTGACTTTC

clone_size: .
v_call: TRBV2
j_call: TRBJ2-7
d_call: .
cdr3_aa: CASSATRGLSYEQYF
cdr3_nt: TGTGCCAGCAGTGCTACTAGAGGACTCTCCTACGAGCAGTACTTC

clone_size: .
v_call: TRBV7-2
j_call: TRBJ2-2
d_call: .
cdr3_aa: CASSLSFRGTGELFF
cdr3_nt: TGTGCCAGCAGCTTAAGTTTCAGGGGCACCGGGGAGCTGTTTTTT

clone_size: .
v_call: TRBV28
j_call: TRBJ2-3
d_call: TRBD1
cdr3_aa: CASSTGQDRTDTQYF
cdr3_nt: TGTGCCAGCAGTACGGGACAGGACCGCACAGATACGCAGTATTTT

clone_size: medium-sized
v_call: TRBV19
j_call: TRBJ1-1
d_call: .
cdr3_aa: CASSIKGDTEAFF
cdr3_nt: TGTGCCAGTAGTATCAAGGGAGACACTGAAGCTTTCTTT

clone_size: .
v_call: TRBV10-3
j_call: TRBJ2-5
d_call: .
cdr3_aa: CAISESPSRAETQYF
cdr3_nt: TGTGCCATCAGTGAGTCCCCTAGCCGGGCAGAGACCCAGTACTTC

clone_size: medium-sized
v_call: TRBV30
j_call: TRBJ2-1
d_call: .
cdr3_aa: CAWSVLRNEQFF
cdr3_nt: TGTGCCTGGAGTGTACTACGCAATGAGCAGTTCTTC

clone_size: .
v_call: TRBV20-1
j_call: TRBJ2-1
d_call: TRBD2
cdr3_aa: CSAGTSGRGHEQFF
cdr3_nt: TGCAGTGCCGGGACTAGCGGGAGGGGCCATGAGCAGTTCTTC

clone_size: medium-sized
v_call: TRBV6-6
j_call: TRBJ2-2
d_call: .
cdr3_aa: CASSPTGVTGELFF
cdr3_nt: TGTGCCAGCAGCCCAACCGGCGTCACCGGGGAGCTGTTTTTT

clone_size: .
v_call: TRBV5-4
j_call: TRBJ2-7
d_call: TRBD1
cdr3_aa: CASSPGTGGVPSYEQYF
cdr3_nt: TGTGCCAGCAGCCCCGGGACAGGGGGCGTGCCATCCTACGAGCAGTACTTC

clone_size: medium-sized
v_call: TRBV6-5
j_call: TRBJ1-4
d_call: .
cdr3_aa: CASRRGEKLFF
cdr3_nt: TGTGCCAGCAGGAGGGGTGAAAAACTGTTTTTT

clone_size: medium-sized
v_call: TRBV6-5
j_call: TRBJ1-6
d_call: .
cdr3_aa: CASSRGFSPLHF
cdr3_nt: TGTGCCAGCTCGAGGGGCTTTTCACCCCTCCACTTT

clone_size: large
v_call: TRBV29-1
j_call: TRBJ1-4
d_call: TRBD1
cdr3_aa: CSVGRTGEKLFF
cdr3_nt: TGCAGCGTTGGTCGGACAGGCGAAAAACTGTTTTTT

clone_size: .
v_call: TRBV27
j_call: TRBJ2-7
d_call: .
cdr3_aa: CASSLIGQPYEQYF
cdr3_nt: TGTGCCAGCAGTTTAATAGGGCAGCCCTACGAGCAGTACTTC

clone_size: .
v_call: TRBV20-1
j_call: TRBJ1-2
d_call: .
cdr3_aa: CSARGPLYGYTF
cdr3_nt: TGCAGTGCTAGGGGGCCATTATATGGCTACACCTTC

clone_size: .
v_call: TRBV5-4
j_call: TRBJ1-5
d_call: .
cdr3_aa: CASSNGQYSNQPQHF
cdr3_nt: TGTGCCAGCAGCAACGGACAGTATAGCAATCAGCCCCAGCATTTT

clone_size: large
v_call: TRBV29-1
j_call: TRBJ2-5
d_call: TRBD2
cdr3_aa: CSVLAGGEGTQYF
cdr3_nt: TGCAGCGTTCTAGCGGGAGGGGAAGGGACCCAGTACTTC

clone_size: many
v_call: TRBV27
j_call: TRBJ2-7
d_call: TRBD2
cdr3_aa: CASAGLAGNYEQYF
cdr3_nt: TGTGCCAGCGCGGGACTAGCGGGCAACTACGAGCAGTACTTC

clone_size: medium-sized
v_call: TRBV5-4
j_call: TRBJ2-1
d_call: TRBD1
cdr3_aa: CASSLGTVQRNEQFF
cdr3_nt: TGTGCCAGCAGCCTAGGGACAGTTCAACGCAATGAGCAGTTCTTC

clone_size: .
v_call: TRBV20-1
j_call: TRBJ2-3
d_call: TRBD2
cdr3_aa: CSATRGSGSGDTQYF
cdr3_nt: TGCAGTGCTACCCGGGGTAGCGGGAGTGGGGATACGCAGTATTTT

clone_size: .
v_call: TRBV20-1
j_call: TRBJ2-1
d_call: .
cdr3_aa: CSATQRNGSYNEQFF
cdr3_nt: TGCAGTGCAACCCAGCGGAATGGCTCCTACAATGAGCAGTTCTTC

clone_size: .
v_call: TRBV20-1
j_call: TRBJ1-5
d_call: TRBD1
cdr3_aa: CSASVTGHQPQHF
cdr3_nt: TGCAGTGCTAGTGTGACAGGGCATCAGCCCCAGCATTTT

clone_size: many
v_call: TRBV30
j_call: TRBJ1-2
d_call: .
cdr3_aa: CAWSRGGAANYGYTF
cdr3_nt: TGTGCCTGGAGTCGAGGGGGGGCAGCTAACTATGGCTACACCTTC

clone_size: few
v_call: TRBV12-3/TRBV12-4
j_call: TRBJ2-3
d_call: TRBD2
cdr3_aa: CASSLSGLSGGGTDTQYF
cdr3_nt: TGTGCCAGCAGTTTGTCTGGGCTTAGCGGGGGAGGCACAGATACGCAGTATTTT

clone_size: few
v_call: TRBV7-2
j_call: TRBJ1-6
d_call: .
cdr3_aa: CASSQTGLSNSPLHF
cdr3_nt: TGTGCCAGCAGCCAAACGGGACTATCGAATTCACCCCTCCACTTT

clone_size: many
v_call: TRBV15
j_call: TRBJ2-2
d_call: TRBD2
cdr3_aa: CATSRDFGGSGELFF
cdr3_nt: TGTGCCACCAGCAGAGATTTCGGGGGGAGTGGGGAGCTGTTTTTT

clone_size: .
v_call: TRBV11-1
j_call: TRBJ2-7
d_call: .
cdr3_aa: CASSLRGNSREQYF
cdr3_nt: TGTGCCAGCAGCTTAAGGGGGAACTCTCGCGAGCAGTACTTC

clone_size: few
v_call: TRBV6-1
j_call: TRBJ1-5
d_call: .
cdr3_aa: CASSERQRGPQHF
cdr3_nt: TGTGCCAGCAGTGAAAGGCAGAGGGGACCCCAGCATTTT

clone_size: many
v_call: TRBV5-4
j_call: TRBJ2-1
d_call: .
cdr3_aa: CASSTDPTDPYNEQFF
cdr3_nt: TGTGCCAGCAGCACGGACCCAACGGACCCCTACAATGAGCAGTTCTTC

clone_size: .
v_call: TRBV20-1
j_call: TRBJ2-3
d_call: TRBD1
cdr3_aa: CSATGTGRTDTQYF
cdr3_nt: TGCAGTGCCACCGGGACAGGGCGCACAGATACGCAGTATTTT

clone_size: medium-sized
v_call: TRBV6-1
j_call: TRBJ2-2
d_call: .
cdr3_aa: CASRGQTNTGELFF
cdr3_nt: TGTGCCAGCAGAGGCCAAACGAACACCGGGGAGCTGTTTTTT

clone_size: medium-sized
v_call: TRBV5-5
j_call: TRBJ2-1
d_call: TRBD2
cdr3_aa: CASSLSGGGYNEQFF
cdr3_nt: TGTGCCAGCAGCCTTAGCGGGGGGGGTTACAATGAGCAGTTCTTC

clone_size: .
v_call: TRBV6-1
j_call: TRBJ1-2
d_call: TRBD1
cdr3_aa: CATTPGQAASGYGYTF
cdr3_nt: TGTGCCACCACCCCCGGACAGGCCGCATCGGGCTATGGCTACACCTTC

clone_size: few
v_call: TRBV6-1
j_call: TRBJ2-7
d_call: .
cdr3_aa: CASSEVKDPRAEQYF
cdr3_nt: TGTGCCAGCAGTGAAGTCAAGGACCCCCGCGCCGAGCAGTACTTC

clone_size: medium-sized
v_call: TRBV19
j_call: TRBJ2-5
d_call: TRBD2
cdr3_aa: CASSMGASGGAETQYF
cdr3_nt: TGTGCCAGTAGTATGGGGGCTAGCGGGGGGGCGGAGACCCAGTACTTC

clone_size: medium-sized
v_call: TRBV27
j_call: TRBJ2-7
d_call: TRBD2
cdr3_aa: CASRPFRGGLEQYF
cdr3_nt: TGTGCCAGCAGACCCTTTCGGGGGGGCCTCGAGCAGTACTTC